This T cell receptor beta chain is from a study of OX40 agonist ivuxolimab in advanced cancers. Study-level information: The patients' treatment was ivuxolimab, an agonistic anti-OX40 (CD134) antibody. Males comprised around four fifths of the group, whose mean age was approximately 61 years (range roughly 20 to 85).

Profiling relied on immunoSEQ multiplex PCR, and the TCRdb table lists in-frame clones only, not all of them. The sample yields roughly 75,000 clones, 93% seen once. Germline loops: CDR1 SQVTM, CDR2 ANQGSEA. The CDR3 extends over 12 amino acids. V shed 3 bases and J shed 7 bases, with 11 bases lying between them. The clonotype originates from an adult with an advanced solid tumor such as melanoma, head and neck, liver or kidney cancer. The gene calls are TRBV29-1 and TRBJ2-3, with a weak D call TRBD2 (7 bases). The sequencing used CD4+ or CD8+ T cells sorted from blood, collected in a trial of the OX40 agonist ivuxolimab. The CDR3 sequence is CSVDEGGNTQYF. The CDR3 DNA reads TGCAGCGTTGATGAGGGGGGGAATACGCAGTATTTT.